The TCR beta chain described here comes from a study of diagnostic markers for celiac disease (dated by TCRdb to about 2020). Sequencer: Illumina MiSeq. The reads were reprocessed in TCRdb, with one entry per CDR3 protein sequence and no accompanying DNA. This sample's listing comprises about 5,600 distinct CDR3 sequences. The top ten clones comprise 5.9% of the sample. To note about this clonotype: Its antigen is still unknown.

The CDR3 runs 12 residues from the cysteine to the phenylalanine. This entry has no DNA. Sequencing input: either unsorted cells or a sorted T cell fraction (not recorded which). The rearrangement joined TRBV12-3 or TRBV12-4 to TRBJ1-1; the D gene TCRdb calls, TRBD1, cannot be checked with no DNA. The clonotype originates from a human donor. This table probably holds off-target reads from a library built for another chain. The CDR3 here reads CASNRGWAEAFF.